Below are 18 T cell receptor beta chains sequenced from a single sample in a study of PD-L1 blockade in urothelial cancer. Sample time point: pretreatment peripheral blood. Sequencing was performed with immunoSEQ multiplex PCR; in TCRdb, only in-frame clones are kept and a portion is missing. Here the sample spans tens of thousands of clones, approximately 85% being singletons. Sequences were derived from PBMCs, sampled around atezolizumab (anti-PD-L1) treatment. These receptors all stem from a man between 60 and 75 years old with urothelial cancer.

The V and J genes are TRBV14 and TRBJ1-2; D remains unclear. The CDR3 sequence is 12 residues long. Deletions cut 4 bases from V and 8 bases from J, with 11 bases between. CDR1 and CDR2 (germline): SGHDN, FVKESK. CDR3 DNA: TGTGCCAGCAGCCGGGTACTAGGAGGCTACACCTTC. Protein product: CASSRVLGGYTF.

This chain connects TRBV5-1 to TRBJ1-6; TRBD1 matches at 9 bases. The CDR3 has 16 residues. Germline trimming cut 2 bases from V and 7 bases from J; bases unmatched to any gene: 7. From germline, CDR1 is SGHRS and CDR2 YFSETQ. The CDR3 nucleotides read TGCGCCAGCAGCTTTGGGTTAGGACAGGGGAATTCACCCCTCCACTTT. Translating it yields CASSFGLGQGNSPLHF.

The rearrangement links TRBV11-2 to TRBJ2-1; D perhaps matches TRBD1 (6 bases). The CDR3 has 13 residues. From germline, CDR1 is SGHAT and CDR2 FQNNGV. V lost 7 bases, J lost 5 bases, and 12 bases lay in between. The CDR3 DNA reads TGTGCCAGCACGGACAGTCCGAACAATGAGCAGTTCTTC. It specifies CASTDSPNNEQFF.

The genes are TRBV6-5 and TRBJ1-1, with D possibly being TRBD1 (5 bases). The germline gives CDR1 MNHEY, CDR2 SVGAGI. CDR3 length: 13 amino acids. V lost 2 bases and J lost 5, with 9 bases in between. This CDR3 is CASSYQGWTEAFF. The DNA for the CDR3 is TGTGCCAGCAGTTACCAGGGTTGGACTGAAGCTTTCTTT.

This clone was counted between two and nine times. The J gene is TRBJ1-6, the V gene TRBV2, with 7 bases identical to TRBD1. CDR3 size: 16 residues. From germline, CDR1 is SNHLY and CDR2 FYNNEI. V shed 7 bases, J shed 3 bases, and the junction held 9 bases outside the gene matches. In DNA, the CDR3 is TGTGCCAGCACCCGGGACAGCGACAACTATAATTCACCCCTCCACTTT. Translated: CASTRDSDNYNSPLHF.

The V gene is TRBV15, the J gene TRBJ2-1, with 14 bases that match TRBD2. The CDR3 length is 18 residues. After removal of 1 base from V and 7 bases from J, the junction contained 9 bases not matched to a gene. The V gene's germline CDR1 is LNHNV and CDR2 YYDKDF (reference sequence). DNA for the CDR3: TGTGCCACCAGCAGAGTGGGTTGGACTAGCGGGGGGTATAATGAGCAGTTCTTC. Amino acid sequence: CATSRVGWTSGGYNEQFF.

This rearrangement joins TRBV6-4 to TRBJ2-2, with 8 bases fitting TRBD2. Germline V gene lookup returns CDR1 MRHNA and CDR2 SNTAGT. With V trimmed by 5 bases and J by 1 base, 0 bases remained unmatched. The CDR3 totals 14 residues. CDR3 region: CASSSGGNTGELFF. In nucleotides, the CDR3 is TGTGCCAGCAGTAGCGGGGGGAACACCGGGGAGCTGTTTTTT.

The chain has TRBV13 and TRBJ1-1; 9 bases line up with TRBD1. CDR1 PRHDT and CDR2 FYEKMQ come from the germline V gene (reference sequence). V shed 5 bases and J 0 bases; nucleotides not matched to a gene: 7. The CDR3 contains 16 residues. The CDR3 DNA sequence: TGTGCCAGCAGCCTAAGGGACAGGGCGATGAACACTGAAGCTTTCTTT. It yields the protein CASSLRDRAMNTEAFF.

CDR3: CAISEKGQGQGSYGYTF. For the CDR3, the DNA is TGTGCCATCAGTGAGAAGGGACAGGGCCAAGGGAGCTATGGCTACACCTTC. The chain recombines TRBV10-3 with TRBJ1-2, with 9 bases matching TRBD1. Germline lookup yields CDR1 ENHRY and CDR2 SYGVKD. The trim removed 2 bases at V and 4 bases at J, leaving 11 bases unmatched. The CDR3 length is 17 residues.

The chain recombines TRBV7-9 with TRBJ2-2; TRBD2 agrees at 12 bases. The CDR3 runs 15 residues. Germline CDR1 reads SEHNR; CDR2 reads FQNEAQ (reference sequence). J lost 4 bases, V lost 4 bases, and 1 base had no gene match. The CDR3 DNA sequence: TGTGCCAGCAGCTCTAGCGGGGGGGCCACCGGGGAGCTGTTTTTT. Protein product: CASSSSGGATGELFF.

V is TRBV2 and J is TRBJ2-2; D uncertain. This CDR3 has 14 residues. CDR1 is SNHLY and CDR2 is FYNNEI in the germline V gene. The ends were cut back, 4 bases at V and 6 bases at J, with 12 bases in the middle. The CDR3 DNA sequence: TGTGCCAGCAGTGTCAGGTTCTTGGCCGGGGAGCTGTTTTTT. Residues: CASSVRFLAGELFF.

The chain employs TRBV7-6 and TRBJ1-3; 10 bases align to TRBD1. Germline CDR1 is SGHVS and CDR2 is FNYEAQ. V was pared by 0 bases and J by 2 bases, with 4 bases of the junction left unmatched. This CDR3 region has 17 residues. The chain's CDR3 is CASSLAAGQGAGNTIYF. In nucleotides, the CDR3 is TGTGCCAGCAGCTTAGCCGCAGGACAGGGGGCTGGAAACACCATATATTTT.

This clone was counted once. This chain joins TRBV28 and TRBJ1-2, with D possibly TRBD1 on 6 matching bases. CDR1 and CDR2 (germline): MDHEN, SYDVKM. V lost 2 bases and J lost 8, with 9 bases in between. The CDR3 consists of 12 residues. The CDR3 DNA follows: TGTGCCAGCAGTTTACCAGGGGAAGGCTACACCTTC. It is translated as CASSLPGEGYTF.

The rearrangement uses TRBV10-3 and TRBJ1-1; 10 nucleotides line up with TRBD1. Germline lookup yields CDR1 ENHRY and CDR2 SYGVKD. J gave up 3 bases and V 5 bases, and 9 bases lay outside the gene matches. The length of the CDR3 is 16 residues. The CDR3, as DNA: TGTGCCATCAGTCCAACGACAGGGGGCCAGTACACTGAAGCTTTCTTT. This sequence encodes CAISPTTGGQYTEAFF.

The chain is built from TRBV11-2 and TRBJ2-7; 14 bases are a match to TRBD2. Germline values: CDR1 SGHAT, CDR2 FQNNGV. The CDR3 loop spans 15 amino acids. V was pared by 5 bases and J by 4 bases, with 4 bases of the junction left unmatched. In DNA form, the CDR3 reads TGTGCCAGCAGCACCGGACTAGCGGGGGGTTACGAGCAGTACTTC. It codes for CASSTGLAGGYEQYF.

V gene TRBV4-1 combines with J gene TRBJ2-7; a possible D gene is TRBD2 (5 bases). Germline V gene data show CDR1 as MGHRA and CDR2 as YSYEKL. The CDR3 runs to 16 residues. The germline V and J ends were trimmed by 1 base and 6 bases, with 19 bases remaining between them. CDR3 nucleotide sequence: TGCGCCAGCAGCCAAGTTTTCGGGAAGAAAGGACTCGAGCAGTACTTC. This sequence encodes CASSQVFGKKGLEQYF.

The gene calls are TRBV4-1 and TRBJ2-5, with no clear D. The CDR3 runs 13 residues. The germline V and J ends were trimmed by 4 bases and 5 bases, with 11 bases remaining between them. Per germline, CDR1 MGHRA and CDR2 YSYEKL. Written as DNA, the CDR3 is TGCGCCAGCAGCCTCCTCCTAGTGGAGACCCAGTACTTC. Its protein is CASSLLLVETQYF.

This chain uses TRBV5-1 with TRBJ2-2, with 9 positions matching TRBD1. Unmatched junction bases numbered 10, after V lost 3 bases and J lost 4 bases. This CDR3 comprises 17 residues. CDR1 and CDR2 (germline): SGHRS, YFSETQ. CDR3 region: CASSSEPQGAGTGELFF. CDR3 DNA: TGCGCCAGCAGCTCGGAGCCACAGGGGGCCGGCACCGGGGAGCTGTTTTTT.